The present T cell receptor (beta chain) was sequenced within a study of CD8 T cells in Susac syndrome. The overall study: Intravenous immunoglobulin alone or corticosteroids were being given to patients with Susac syndrome at blood draw, unless they were therapy-naive. General study points: In total CD8+ repertoires, over 15 Susac-specific public clones were found, and CD8+ TEMRA repertoires had a few.

CDR1 is MDHEN and CDR2 is SYDVKM in the germline V gene. The CDR3 extends over 15 amino acids. The V gene lost 6 bases and the J gene lost 1 base, with 14 bases spanning the gap. Details on this clonotype: The target antigen is unknown.

RNA amounts of roughly 0.45 to 1 ug underwent reverse transcription with random hexamers. TCRdb fed the immunoSEQ multiplex PCR reads into MiXCR, producing one record per CDR3 protein. The data hold fewer than 150,000 distinct CDR3 sequences, with just under 95% observed a single time. The chain carries TRBV28 and TRBJ2-3, with D tentatively TRBD1 (6 bases). The TCR was taken from a human donor with Susac syndrome. The sequencing sample was made of CD8+ T cells from PBMCs. CDR3 nucleotides: TGTGCCAGCAGGCCCAGGGGACCGCGCACAGATACGCAGTATTTT. This codes for CASRPRGPRTDTQYF.